This T cell receptor (beta chain) was retrieved from a study of a mutant IDH1 vaccine in newly diagnosed glioma. As to time point: week 11, during vaccination. Doses comprised 300 ug of mutant IDH1 20-mer peptide each, plus topical imiquimod. Regarding this clone: Antigen: not known.

The length of the CDR3 is 15 residues. V lost 0 bases, J lost 5 bases, and 13 bases lay in between. The germline V gene encodes CDR1 LNHNV and CDR2 YYDKDF (reference sequence). Sequenced by immunoSEQ multiplex PCR; TCRdb stores in-frame clones only, minus some. The sample shows around 60,000 clones, less than 85% of them seen only once. This material consisted of PBMCs, taken from a glioma patient whose treatment included an IDH1 peptide vaccine. V and J are TRBV15 and TRBJ1-2; D remains unclear. This clonotype originated in a woman between 45 and 65 years old with glioma. The CDR3 region has the DNA TGTGCCACCAGCAGAGATCGTACCGACCGGTATGGCTACACCTTC. It codes for CATSRDRTDRYGYTF.